Described below is a single TCR beta chain sequence and its context. Method: immunoSEQ multiplex PCR; TCRdb's copy keeps in-frame clones and lacks some. The sample has about 390,000 clones; more than 75% are singletons. The CDR3 is 15 amino acids. From germline, CDR1 is MNHEY and CDR2 SMNVEV (reference sequence). V lost 7 bases, J lost 2 bases, and 8 bases stayed unmatched. The entry originates in a study of blood T cell repertoires in COVID-19. Participants spanned ages about 18 to 89 years and resided in fewer than 30 US areas. Researchers sorted participants into cohorts using their self-reported clinical history.

The origin of this receptor is a woman between 50 and 59 years old who had recovered from COVID-19. Material for sequencing was PBMCs or T cells enriched from blood (not recorded which). This sequence joins TRBV27 and TRBJ2-3, with 8 bases identical to TRBD2. The CDR3 is CASNPAGGYTDTQYF. The DNA for the CDR3 is TGTGCCAGCAACCCCGCGGGGGGATACACAGATACGCAGTATTTT.